This TCR beta chain stems from a study of PD-1 blockade in classical Hodgkin lymphoma. Across the whole study: Intravenous nivolumab at 3 mg/kg was given to patients every 2 weeks.

Turning to this clone: Its target is unknown.

The repertoire was sequenced with immunoSEQ multiplex PCR; TCRdb's copy has only in-frame clones and lacks some. This table holds some 45,000 clones, about 77% found once. This CDR3 is 14 amino acids long. Per the germline V gene, CDR1 is SGHAT and CDR2 is FQNNGV. The ends were cut back, 0 bases at V and 3 bases at J, with 7 bases in the middle. Whole-study findings and limits: Complete responders showed a baseline diversity that resembled the diversity of newly diagnosed patients.

The time point here: cycle 4 day 1 (C4D1), after less than 7 weeks of nivolumab. Each patient's relapse followed autologous stem cell transplantation, and brentuximab vedotin exposure varied. The TCR comes from a human donor with classical Hodgkin lymphoma. The genes are TRBV11-2 and TRBJ2-3; a possible D gene is TRBD1 (5 bases). Here the sequenced sample was peripheral blood mononuclear cells (PBMCs), taken before the fourth cycle of nivolumab. DNA of the CDR3: TGTGCCAGCAGCTTAGAACCAGGGACAGATACGCAGTATTTT. Amino acids: CASSLEPGTDTQYF.